These T cell receptor beta chains were read from a single sample in a study of T cell responses to AZD1222 COVID-19 vaccine. Profiled with immunoSEQ multiplex PCR; TCRdb holds only in-frame clones, not every one. In the table there are approximately 100,000 clones, 85% to 90% of which are singletons. The starting material was peripheral blood, obtained on day 0 of AZD1222 vaccination. The receptors stem from an adult in good health. Each CDR3 is given with its conserved first and last residue. Each record gives: clone size, J gene, V gene, D gene, CDR3 protein, CDR3 DNA. A D gene is named only where the DNA matches it firmly. Not all rows give a size; the values are once, few, many and, for expanded clones, a class.

>once|TRBJ2-7|TRBV10-3|TRBD2
CAIRSGESSYEQYF
TGTGCCATCAGGAGCGGGGAAAGCTCCTACGAGCAGTACTTC
>NA|TRBJ2-7|TRBV6-5|TRBD1
CASSSAFGQGREQYF
TGTGCCAGCAGTTCCGCTTTCGGACAGGGCCGCGAGCAGTACTTC
>NA|TRBJ2-1|TRBV11-2|NA
CASSLHARQDEQFF
TGTGCCAGCAGCCTCCACGCGCGTCAGGATGAGCAGTTCTTC
>NA|TRBJ1-1|TRBV2|NA
CASSVGRGYTEAFF
TGTGCCAGCAGTGTTGGCAGGGGTTACACTGAAGCTTTCTTT
>NA|TRBJ1-6|TRBV19|NA
CASSIEGNSPLHF
TGTGCCAGTAGTATAGAGGGGAATTCACCCCTCCACTTT
>NA|TRBJ2-3|TRBV7-2|NA
CASSPGLATDTQYF
TGTGCCAGCAGCCCGGGCCTAGCCACAGATACGCAGTATTTT
>few|TRBJ1-6|TRBV7-9|TRBD1
CASSPGQNNSPLHF
TGTGCCAGCAGCCCGGGACAGAATAATTCACCCCTCCACTTT
>NA|TRBJ1-1|TRBV3-1/TRBV3-2|TRBD1
CAPAADRGVMNTEAFF
TGTGCCCCAGCCGCAGACAGGGGAGTAATGAACACTGAAGCTTTCTTT
>NA|TRBJ1-4|TRBV27|NA
CASSPLTAATNEKLFF
TGTGCCAGCAGTCCCCTTACCGCCGCAACTAATGAAAAACTGTTTTTT
>NA|TRBJ2-7|TRBV7-2|NA
CASSPRSREQYF
TGTGCCAGCAGCCCCCGCAGCAGGGAGCAGTACTTC
>NA|TRBJ2-2|TRBV15|NA
CATSNNGAANTGELFF
TGTGCCACCAGCAACAATGGGGCTGCGAACACCGGGGAGCTGTTTTTT
>NA|TRBJ1-3|TRBV14|TRBD1
CASSAVTGGAGNTIYF
TGTGCCAGCAGCGCCGTGACAGGGGGAGCTGGAAACACCATATATTTT
>NA|TRBJ2-1|TRBV7-2|NA
CASSLRAGGQFF
TGTGCCAGCAGCTTGCGGGCTGGCGGGCAGTTCTTC
>NA|TRBJ1-1|TRBV28|NA
CASSSPREAFF
TGTGCCAGCAGTTCTCCGCGAGAAGCTTTCTTT
>NA|TRBJ2-2|TRBV10-3|NA
CAISGTPVPGELFF
TGTGCCATCAGTGGGACTCCTGTCCCCGGGGAGCTGTTTTTT
>NA|TRBJ2-1|TRBV7-8|TRBD2
CASSPRPSGSNEQFF
TGTGCCAGCAGCCCAAGGCCTAGCGGGAGTAATGAGCAGTTCTTC
>NA|TRBJ2-2|TRBV7-2|NA
CASSLERTGELFF
TGTGCCAGCAGCTTAGAGCGGACCGGGGAGCTGTTTTTT
>NA|TRBJ2-5|TRBV5-1|NA
CASSLARETQYF
TGCGCCAGCAGCTTGGCCCGGGAGACCCAGTACTTC
>NA|TRBJ1-1|TRBV28|NA
CASSSRDTEAFF
TGTGCCAGCAGTTCCAGGGACACTGAAGCTTTCTTT
>NA|TRBJ2-7|TRBV2|NA
CASATRYEQYF
TGTGCCAGCGCCACGCGCTACGAGCAGTACTTC
>NA|TRBJ1-5|TRBV9|NA
CASSVGGASNQPQHF
TGTGCCAGCAGCGTAGGGGGGGCGAGCAATCAGCCCCAGCATTTT
>once|TRBJ2-5|TRBV25-1|NA
CASSLMVGGVGETQYF
TGTGCCAGCAGTCTAATGGTAGGGGGTGTGGGAGAGACCCAGTACTTC
>NA|TRBJ1-2|TRBV14|TRBD1
CASSPQGAVGYTF
TGTGCCAGCAGCCCTCAGGGGGCGGTAGGCTACACCTTC
>NA|TRBJ2-1|TRBV15|NA
CATSRDLVFRGEQFF
TGTGCCACCAGCAGAGATCTGGTTTTTCGTGGTGAGCAGTTCTTC
>NA|TRBJ2-7|TRBV28|NA
CASSFSGIGYPEQYF
TGTGCCAGCAGTTTTTCGGGGATAGGGTACCCCGAGCAGTACTTC
>once|TRBJ1-2|TRBV6-5|TRBD1
CASRQGQSNYGYTF
TGTGCCAGCAGACAGGGACAGTCTAACTATGGCTACACCTTC
>once|TRBJ1-2|TRBV28|NA
CAVGGFYGYTF
TGTGCCGTTGGGGGCTTCTATGGCTACACCTTC
>NA|TRBJ2-1|TRBV24-1|NA
CATSDPITGNEQFF
TGTGCCACCAGTGACCCTATTACGGGGAATGAGCAGTTCTTC
>NA|TRBJ1-5|TRBV18|TRBD1
CASSLNRNRGDQPQHF
TGTGCCAGCTCACTAAACCGGAACAGGGGGGATCAGCCCCAGCATTTT
>NA|TRBJ2-2|TRBV7-9|TRBD1
CASSLAGRGQDGELFF
TGTGCCAGCAGCTTAGCAGGCAGGGGGCAGGACGGGGAGCTGTTTTTT